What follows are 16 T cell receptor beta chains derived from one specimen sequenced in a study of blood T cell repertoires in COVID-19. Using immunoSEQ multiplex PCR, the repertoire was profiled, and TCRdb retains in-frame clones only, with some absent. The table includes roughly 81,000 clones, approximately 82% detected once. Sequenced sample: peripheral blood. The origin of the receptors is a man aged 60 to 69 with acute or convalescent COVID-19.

The CDR3 protein is CASLRGQGEKLFF. The CDR3 region has the DNA TGTGCCAGTCTTCGGGGACAGGGTGAAAAACTGTTTTTT. The chain is built from TRBV19 and TRBJ1-4; TRBD1 aligns across 9 bases. The trim removed 8 bases at V and 7 bases at J, leaving 5 bases unmatched. CDR1 and CDR2 from the germline V gene are LNHDA and SQIVND (reference sequence). CDR3 length: 13 residues. Looking up the rest from reference TRBV19 and TRBJ1-4 gives the full variable domain: DGGITQSPKYLFRKEGQNVTLSCEQNLNHDAMYWYRQDPGQGLRLIYYSQIVNDFQKGDIAEGYSVSREKKESFPLTVTSAQKNPTAFYLCASLRGQGEKLFFGSGTQLSVL.

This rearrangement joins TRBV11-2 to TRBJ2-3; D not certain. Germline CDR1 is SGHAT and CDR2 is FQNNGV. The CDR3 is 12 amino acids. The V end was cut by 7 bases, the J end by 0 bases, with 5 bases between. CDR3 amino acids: CASKTSTDTQYF. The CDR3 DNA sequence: TGTGCCAGCAAGACTAGCACAGATACGCAGTATTTT.

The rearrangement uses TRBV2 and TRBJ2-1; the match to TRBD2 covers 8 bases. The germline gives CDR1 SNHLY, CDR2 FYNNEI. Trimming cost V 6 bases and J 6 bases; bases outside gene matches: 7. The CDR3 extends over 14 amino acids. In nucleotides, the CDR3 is TGTGCCAGCAGAGCTAGCGGGTTTACCAATGAGCAGTTCTTC. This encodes CASRASGFTNEQFF.

For the CDR3, the DNA is TGTGCCACCAGCAGAGAGGGAGAGAGGAATTCACCCCTCCACTTT. Its translation is CATSREGERNSPLHF. The chain is built from TRBV15 and TRBJ1-6, with D uncertain. V lost 0 bases and J lost 7, with 10 bases in between. From germline, CDR1 is LNHNV and CDR2 YYDKDF (reference sequence). The CDR3 is made up of 15 amino acids.

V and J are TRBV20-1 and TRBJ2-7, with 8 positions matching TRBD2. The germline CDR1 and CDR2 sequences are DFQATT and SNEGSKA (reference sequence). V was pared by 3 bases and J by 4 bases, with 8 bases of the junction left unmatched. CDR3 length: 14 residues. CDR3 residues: CSASSGGPLYEQYF. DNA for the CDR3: TGCAGTGCTAGTTCGGGAGGGCCGTTATACGAGCAGTACTTC.

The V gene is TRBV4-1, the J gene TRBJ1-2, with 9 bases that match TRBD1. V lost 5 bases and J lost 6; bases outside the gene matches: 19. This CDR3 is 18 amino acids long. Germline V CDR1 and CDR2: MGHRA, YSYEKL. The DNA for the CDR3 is TGCGCCAGCAGCGCCGGAGGGTCGGGGACAGGGCAGTTGAATGGCTACACCTTC. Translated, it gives CASSAGGSGTGQLNGYTF.

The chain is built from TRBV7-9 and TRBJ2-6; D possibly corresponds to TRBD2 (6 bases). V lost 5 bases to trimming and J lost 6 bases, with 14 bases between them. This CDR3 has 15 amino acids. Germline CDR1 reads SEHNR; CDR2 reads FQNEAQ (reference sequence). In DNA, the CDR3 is TGTGCCAGCAGCCCCACGAGGGAGGTGGCCAACGTCCTGACTTTC. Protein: CASSPTREVANVLTF.

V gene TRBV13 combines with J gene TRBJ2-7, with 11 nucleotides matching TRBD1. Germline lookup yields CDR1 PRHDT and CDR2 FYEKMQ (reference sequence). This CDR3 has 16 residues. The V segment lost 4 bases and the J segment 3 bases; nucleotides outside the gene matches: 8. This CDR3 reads CASSYRGQGAGYEQYF. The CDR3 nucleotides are TGTGCCAGCAGCTACCGAGGACAGGGGGCAGGCTACGAGCAGTACTTC.

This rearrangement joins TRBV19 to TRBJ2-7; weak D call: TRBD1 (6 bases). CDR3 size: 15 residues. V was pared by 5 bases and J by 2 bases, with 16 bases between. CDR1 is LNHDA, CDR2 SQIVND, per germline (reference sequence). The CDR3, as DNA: TGTGCCAGTAGTCCACGAGGGGGACCAACCTACGAGCAGTACTTC. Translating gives CASSPRGGPTYEQYF. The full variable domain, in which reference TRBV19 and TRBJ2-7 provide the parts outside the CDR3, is DGGITQSPKYLFRKEGQNVTLSCEQNLNHDAMYWYRQDPGQGLRLIYYSQIVNDFQKGDIAEGYSVSREKKESFPLTVTSAQKNPTAFYLCASSPRGGPTYEQYFGPGTRLTVT.

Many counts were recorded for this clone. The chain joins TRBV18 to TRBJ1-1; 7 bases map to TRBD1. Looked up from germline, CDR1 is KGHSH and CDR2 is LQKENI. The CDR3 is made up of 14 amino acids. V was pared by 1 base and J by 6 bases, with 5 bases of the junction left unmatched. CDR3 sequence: CASSPQQGIPEAFF. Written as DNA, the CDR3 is TGTGCCAGCTCACCACAACAGGGGATCCCTGAAGCTTTCTTT.

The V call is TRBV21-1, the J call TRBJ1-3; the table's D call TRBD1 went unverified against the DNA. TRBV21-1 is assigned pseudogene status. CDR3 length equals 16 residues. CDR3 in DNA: TGTGCCAGCAGCGTTCGGGACAGGGTAAGTGGAAACACCATATATTTT. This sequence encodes CASSVRDRVSGNTIYF.

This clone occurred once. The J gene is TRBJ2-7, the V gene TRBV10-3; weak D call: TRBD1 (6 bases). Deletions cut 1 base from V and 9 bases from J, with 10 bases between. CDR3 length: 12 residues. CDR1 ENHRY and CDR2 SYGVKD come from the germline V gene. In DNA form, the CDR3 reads TGTGCCATCAGTGAGTGGGACACTTGGCAGTACTTC. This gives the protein CAISEWDTWQYF.

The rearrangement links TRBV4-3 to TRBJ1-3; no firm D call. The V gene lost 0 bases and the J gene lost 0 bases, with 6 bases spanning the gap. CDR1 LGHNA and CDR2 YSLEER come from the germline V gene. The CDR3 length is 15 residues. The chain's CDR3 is CASSQDRDSGNTIYF. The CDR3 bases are TGCGCCAGCAGCCAAGATCGGGACTCTGGAAACACCATATATTTT.

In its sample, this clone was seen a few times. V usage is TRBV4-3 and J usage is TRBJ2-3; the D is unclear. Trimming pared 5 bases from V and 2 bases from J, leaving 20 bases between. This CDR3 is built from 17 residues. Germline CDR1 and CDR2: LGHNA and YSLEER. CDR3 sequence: CASSFRWSVFSTDTQYF. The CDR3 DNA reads TGCGCCAGCAGCTTTCGGTGGTCCGTCTTTTCCACAGATACGCAGTATTTT.

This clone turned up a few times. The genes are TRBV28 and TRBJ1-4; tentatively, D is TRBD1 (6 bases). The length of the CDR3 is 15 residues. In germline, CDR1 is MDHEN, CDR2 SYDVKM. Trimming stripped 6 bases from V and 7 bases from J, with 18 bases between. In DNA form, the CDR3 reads TGTGCCAGCAGACCCTTCAGGGGCGGGGGTGAAAAACTGTTTTTT. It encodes CASRPFRGGGEKLFF.

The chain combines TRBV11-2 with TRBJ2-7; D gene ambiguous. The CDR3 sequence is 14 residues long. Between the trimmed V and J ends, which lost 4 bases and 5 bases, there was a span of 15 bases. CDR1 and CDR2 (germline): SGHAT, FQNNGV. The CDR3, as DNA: TGTGCCAGCAGCTCCGTGGGCAATCGCCACGAGCAGTACTTC. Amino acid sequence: CASSSVGNRHEQYF.